A single sample gave rise to the 27 T cell receptor beta chains below, sequenced in a study of cytomegalovirus exposure and HLA in healthy donors. A multiplex PCR was run with 60 Vbeta primers and 13 Jbeta primers. TCRdb keeps only in-frame clones here, not all; method: immunoSEQ multiplex PCR. This table has around 120,000 clones, 70% to 80% appearing once. Sequencing was carried out using PBMCs. The receptor source for this set is a human donor in good health.

The chain links TRBV6-5 to TRBJ1-1; the match to TRBD1 covers 7 bases. CDR3 size: 11 residues. V was pared by 9 bases and J by 6 bases, with 4 bases of the junction left unmatched. Germline V lookup: CDR1 MNHEY, CDR2 SVGAGI. The CDR3 sequence: CASQQGPEAFF. The DNA for the CDR3 is TGTGCCAGTCAACAGGGGCCTGAAGCTTTCTTT.

This sequence joins TRBV7-9 and TRBJ1-2; the D is unclear. Germline V lookup: CDR1 SEHNR, CDR2 FQNEAQ (reference sequence). V lost 3 bases and J 6 bases, leaving 14 bases between the germline ends. The CDR3 is 14 amino acids. This chain's CDR3 is CASSLPGAENGYTF. The CDR3 coding sequence is TGTGCCAGCAGCTTGCCGGGAGCCGAAAATGGCTACACCTTC.

This clone was seen only a few times. V usage is TRBV6-5 and J usage is TRBJ1-5, with 9 bases that match TRBD1. The V segment lost 6 bases and the J segment 10 bases; nucleotides outside the gene matches: 1. Germline-derived CDR1 and CDR2 are MNHEY and SVGAGI. The CDR3 has 11 residues. CDR3 amino acids: CASRGQGPQHF. DNA for the CDR3: TGTGCCAGCAGGGGACAGGGTCCCCAGCATTTT.

The V and J genes are TRBV2 and TRBJ2-5; D possibly corresponds to TRBD2 (7 bases). Germline-derived CDR1 and CDR2 are SNHLY and FYNNEI. Trimming removed 5 bases at V and 3 bases at J, with 16 bases between. The CDR3 spans 15 residues. The CDR3 DNA reads TGTGCCAGCAGTAGGGGGGGTCTCGGGGAAGAGACCCAGTACTTC. Amino acid sequence: CASSRGGLGEETQYF. The full variable domain, its missing parts supplied by reference TRBV2 and TRBJ2-5, is EPEVTQTPSHQVTQMGQEVILRCVPISNHLYFYWYRQILGQKVEFLVSFYNNEISEKSEIFDDQFSVERPDGSNFTLKIRSTKLEDSAMYFCASSRGGLGEETQYFGPGTRLLVL.

This clone was seen a single time. The chain links TRBV19 to TRBJ2-3; D is perhaps TRBD1 (6 bases). CDR1 LNHDA and CDR2 SQIVND come from the germline V gene (reference sequence). The CDR3 has 13 amino acids. The V and J ends lost 3 bases and 6 bases respectively, with 10 bases between them. The CDR3 loop reads CASSIQGLDTQYF. The CDR3 region has the DNA TGTGCCAGTAGTATCCAGGGGTTGGATACGCAGTATTTT.

The chain uses TRBV7-6 and TRBJ2-5; D unclear. The germline gives CDR1 SGHVS, CDR2 FNYEAQ. The CDR3 consists of 14 residues. V was trimmed by 3 bases and J by 2 bases, leaving 10 bases between them. As DNA, the CDR3 is TGTGCCAGCAGCTTGTTCGGCAGGCAAGAGACCCAGTACTTC. The encoded protein is CASSLFGRQETQYF.

V usage is TRBV5-6 and J usage is TRBJ1-6; a weak D match, TRBD1 (5 bases). Germline CDR1 SGHDT, CDR2 YYEEEE. With 4 bases removed from V and 9 bases from J, the gap between germline ends came to 20 bases. CDR3 length: 16 residues. The CDR3 region is CASSPGAAQRGSPLHF. The CDR3 DNA sequence: TGTGCCAGCAGCCCAGGCGCGGCCCAAAGGGGTTCACCCCTCCACTTT.

The table lists this clone with a count of one. This chain joins TRBV10-1 and TRBJ2-5; 9 bases agree with TRBD1. The J call is uncertain, as TRBJ2-7 better fits the DNA end. This CDR3 has 17 residues. Germline loops: CDR1 WNHNN, CDR2 SYGVQD (reference sequence). This CDR3 is CASKEQGARRGPYEQYF. DNA of the CDR3: TGCGCCAGCAAAGAACAGGGGGCGCGGCGAGGGCCCTACGAGCAGTACTTC.

The chain recombines TRBV19 with TRBJ1-2, with 8 positions matching TRBD1. V was clipped by 3 bases and J by 5 bases; unmatched bases: 8. This CDR3 has 15 amino acids. The germline V gene has CDR1 LNHDA and CDR2 SQIVND (reference sequence). CDR3 coding DNA: TGTGCCAGTAGTATCAGGGGGCGTGCGGAATATGGCTACACCTTC. The encoded protein is CASSIRGRAEYGYTF.

Written as DNA, the CDR3 is TGTGCCAGCAGCAAACCGGGGACAGCAGTTCTCGAGCAGTACTTC. It encodes CASSKPGTAVLEQYF. V is TRBV11-2 and J is TRBJ2-7; the match to TRBD1 covers 7 bases. Trimming cost V 5 bases and J 6 bases; bases outside gene matches: 13. This CDR3 comprises 15 residues. The germline V gene encodes CDR1 SGHAT and CDR2 FQNNGV.

The chain recombines TRBV10-3 with TRBJ2-7; a weak D match, TRBD2 (7 bases). CDR3 length equals 15 residues. Trimming removed 5 bases from V and 4 bases from J, with 18 bases in between. Germline assignment: CDR1 ENHRY and CDR2 SYGVKD. CDR3: CAISPSEGGRYEQYF. The CDR3 DNA follows: TGTGCCATCAGTCCCTCGGAGGGGGGGAGGTACGAGCAGTACTTC.

The V and J genes are TRBV10-3 and TRBJ2-7; 8 bases map to TRBD1. This CDR3 comprises 14 residues. Germline-derived CDR1 and CDR2 are ENHRY and SYGVKD. V lost 10 bases to trimming and J lost 6 bases; unmatched junction nucleotides: 14. This chain's CDR3 is CATHHRTGFGEQYF. Here the CDR3 DNA reads TGTGCCACCCACCATCGGACAGGGTTTGGCGAGCAGTACTTC.

The gene calls are TRBV27 and TRBJ1-5, with D perhaps TRBD1 (6 bases). V lost 6 bases, J lost 5 bases, and 17 bases lay in between. CDR3 length: 15 amino acids. Germline V gene data show CDR1 as MNHEY and CDR2 as SMNVEV (reference sequence). The CDR3 sequence: CASRRNNREDQPQHF. CDR3 nucleotide sequence: TGTGCCAGCAGGCGGAACAACAGGGAAGATCAGCCCCAGCATTTT.

This clone is a singleton in its sample. V usage is TRBV9 and J usage is TRBJ1-5; D is ambiguous. This CDR3 has 13 residues. The germline V and J ends were trimmed by 4 bases and 6 bases, with 11 bases remaining between them. From germline, CDR1 is SGDLS and CDR2 YYNGEE. The CDR3 spells CASSPFPGQPQHF. CDR3 bases: TGTGCCAGCAGCCCCTTTCCAGGTCAGCCCCAGCATTTT.

In its sample, this clone was seen a few times. The chain employs TRBV7-9 and TRBJ2-7, with a tentative D call TRBD1 (6 bases). This CDR3 comprises 15 residues. From germline, CDR1 is SEHNR and CDR2 FQNEAQ (reference sequence). V was pared by 7 bases and J by 3 bases, with 19 bases between. The CDR3 nucleotides are TGTGCCAGCACGGCCCTGGGGGCGCATTTCTACGAGCAGTACTTC. Its translation is CASTALGAHFYEQYF.

The chain carries TRBV30 and TRBJ1-6; 10 bases agree with TRBD1. CDR3 length: 15 amino acids. Per the germline V gene, CDR1 is GTSNPN and CDR2 is SVGIG (reference sequence). V lost 2 bases to trimming and J lost 7 bases; unmatched junction nucleotides: 5. CDR3 DNA: TGTGCCTGGAGTCTGGGACAGGGGTCCAATTCACCCCTCCACTTT. Translation gives CAWSLGQGSNSPLHF.

This sequence joins TRBV30 and TRBJ2-5; TRBD1 matches 9 bases. Germline lookup yields CDR1 GTSNPN and CDR2 SVGIG (reference sequence). The CDR3 sequence is 18 residues long. J was trimmed by 1 base and V by 3 bases; bases with no gene match: 15. The CDR3 sequence: CAWSVMGQGRGAQETQYF. In nucleotides, the CDR3 is TGTGCCTGGAGCGTGATGGGACAGGGAAGGGGGGCCCAAGAGACCCAGTACTTC. The full variable domain, completed using reference TRBV30 and TRBJ2-5, is SQTIHQWPATLVQPVGSPLSLECTVEGTSNPNLYWYRQAAGRGLQLLFYSVGIGQISSEVPQNLSASRPQDRQFILSSKKLLLSDSGFYLCAWSVMGQGRGAQETQYFGPGTRLLVL.

The genes are TRBV13 and TRBJ1-2; possibly TRBD1 for D (6 bases). With 8 bases removed from V and 5 bases from J, the gap between germline ends came to 21 bases. CDR1 PRHDT and CDR2 FYEKMQ come from the germline V gene (reference sequence). The CDR3 runs to 15 residues. The CDR3 bases are TGTGCCAGCGAAAATCAGGGGAAAGGGGGTTATGGCTACACCTTC. It encodes CASENQGKGGYGYTF.

This rearrangement joins TRBV7-9 to TRBJ2-3; a possible D gene is TRBD1 (5 bases). The CDR3 sequence is 13 residues long. V was cut by 2 bases and J by 4 bases, with 7 bases left in between. The germline V gene has CDR1 SEHNR and CDR2 FQNEAQ (reference sequence). For the CDR3, the DNA is TGTGCCAGCAGCTTACCAGGGTCAGATACGCAGTATTTT. Translation: CASSLPGSDTQYF.

The chain joins TRBV5-1 to TRBJ1-2, with 12 nucleotides matching TRBD1. With 4 bases clipped from V and 7 bases from J, the junction kept 8 bases outside the gene matches. The germline V gene encodes CDR1 SGHRS and CDR2 YFSETQ. The CDR3 loop spans 15 amino acids. The CDR3 loop is CASSTRDRGLRGYTF. The DNA of the CDR3 is TGCGCCAGCAGCACACGGGACAGGGGGCTGCGTGGCTACACCTTC.

J is TRBJ1-1 and V is TRBV5-4, with D tentatively TRBD1 (5 bases). Germline CDR1 reads SGHNT; CDR2 reads YYREEE (reference sequence). The CDR3 has 16 amino acids. V was cut by 4 bases and J by 1 base, with 17 bases left in between. The CDR3 loop reads CASSPPGGRENTEAFF. In DNA, the CDR3 is TGTGCCAGCAGCCCCCCCGGTGGCAGGGAGAACACTGAAGCTTTCTTT.

The chain combines TRBV27 with TRBJ1-2; possible D gene TRBD1, 6 bases. The CDR3 sequence is 15 residues long. Germline loops: CDR1 MNHEY, CDR2 SMNVEV (reference sequence). Trimming removed 2 bases at V and 4 bases at J, with 14 bases between. The CDR3 DNA reads as TGTGCCAGCAGTTTAAGCCCTGGGACACTCTATGGCTACACCTTC. Its protein product is CASSLSPGTLYGYTF.

The J gene is TRBJ2-1, the V gene TRBV9; a possible D gene is TRBD1 (7 bases). This CDR3 is 17 amino acids long. V was clipped by 3 bases and J by 5 bases, with 21 bases between them. Germline values: CDR1 SGDLS, CDR2 YYNGEE. As DNA, the CDR3 is TGTGCCAGCAGCGCCCCCGCCAGGGGGGCGTACGACAATGAGCAGTTCTTC. Amino acid sequence: CASSAPARGAYDNEQFF.

J is TRBJ2-1 and V is TRBV5-4; 13 bases are shared with TRBD2. The V segment lost 2 bases and the J segment 5 bases; nucleotides outside the gene matches: 7. CDR3 size: 17 residues. CDR1 is SGHNT, CDR2 YYREEE, per germline (reference sequence). CDR3 in DNA: TGTGCCAGCAGCTTCTCAGGGGGACTAGCGGGGAACAATGAGCAGTTCTTC. This translates into CASSFSGGLAGNNEQFF.

The J gene is TRBJ2-7, the V gene TRBV9; 9 bases are shared with TRBD2. The germline V gene has CDR1 SGDLS and CDR2 YYNGEE. The CDR3 is made up of 18 amino acids. The ends lost 1 base at V and 3 bases at J; junction bases unmatched: 14. CDR3 in amino acids: CASSVSVTTRAGGYEQYF. The CDR3 DNA sequence: TGTGCCAGCAGCGTATCAGTCACAACCCGAGCGGGAGGCTACGAGCAGTACTTC.

This sequence joins TRBV5-8 and TRBJ2-7; D is ambiguous. The CDR3 has 10 residues. V was cut by 9 bases and J by 3 bases, with 7 bases left in between. From germline, CDR1 is SGHTS and CDR2 YDEGEE. The CDR3 region is CANGFYEQYF. CDR3 coding DNA: TGTGCCAACGGGTTCTACGAGCAGTACTTC.

The chain links TRBV5-4 to TRBJ2-6; TRBD2 matches 15 bases. The CDR3 has 19 amino acids. Germline V gives CDR1 SGHNT, CDR2 YYREEE (reference sequence). With 4 bases clipped from V and 4 bases from J, the junction kept 9 bases outside the gene matches. The CDR3 region is CASSLLWTSGRAGANVLTF. Here the CDR3 DNA reads TGTGCCAGCAGCCTCCTTTGGACTAGCGGGAGGGCCGGGGCCAACGTCCTGACTTTC.